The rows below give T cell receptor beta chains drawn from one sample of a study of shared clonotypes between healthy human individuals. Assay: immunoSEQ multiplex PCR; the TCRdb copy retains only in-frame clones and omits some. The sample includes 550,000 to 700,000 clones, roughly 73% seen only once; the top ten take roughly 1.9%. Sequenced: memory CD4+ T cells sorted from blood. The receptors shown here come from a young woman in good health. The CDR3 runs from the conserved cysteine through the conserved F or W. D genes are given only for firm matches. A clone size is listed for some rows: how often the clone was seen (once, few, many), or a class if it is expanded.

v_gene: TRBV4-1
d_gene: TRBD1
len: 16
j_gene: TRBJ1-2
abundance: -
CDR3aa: CASSQAVGQAFYGYTF
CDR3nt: TGCGCCAGCAGCCAGGCTGTAGGACAGGCGTTTTATGGCTACACCTTC

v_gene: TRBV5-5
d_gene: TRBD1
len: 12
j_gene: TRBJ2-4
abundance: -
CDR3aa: CASSITGGIQYF
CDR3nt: TGTGCCAGCAGCATAACAGGGGGCATTCAGTACTTC

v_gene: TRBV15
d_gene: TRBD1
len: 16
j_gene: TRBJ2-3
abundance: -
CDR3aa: CATSSFVTGGTDTQYF
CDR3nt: TGTGCCACCAGCAGTTTTGTAACAGGGGGCACAGATACGCAGTATTTT

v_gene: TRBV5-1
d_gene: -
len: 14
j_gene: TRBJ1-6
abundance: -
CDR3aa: CASRTQGTDSPLHF
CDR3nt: TGCGCCAGCAGGACACAGGGCACCGATTCACCCCTCCACTTT

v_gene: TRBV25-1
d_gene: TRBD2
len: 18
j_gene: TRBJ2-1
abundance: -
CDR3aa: CASSEFKGERETYNEQFF
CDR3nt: TGTGCCAGCAGTGAATTTAAAGGCGAGCGGGAGACCTACAATGAGCAGTTCTTC

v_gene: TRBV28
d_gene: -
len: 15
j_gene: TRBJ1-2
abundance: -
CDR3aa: CASSLWPRGDNGYTF
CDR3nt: TGTGCCAGCAGTTTATGGCCCCGGGGGGACAATGGCTACACCTTC

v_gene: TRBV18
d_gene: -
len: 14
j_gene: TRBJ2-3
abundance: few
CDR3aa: CASSPSFIEVAQYF
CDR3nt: TGTGCCAGCTCACCATCCTTCATTGAGGTTGCGCAGTATTTT

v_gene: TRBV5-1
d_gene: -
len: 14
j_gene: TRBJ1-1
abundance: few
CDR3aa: CASSLGGQSTEAFF
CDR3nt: TGCGCCAGCAGCTTGGGGGGGCAGAGCACTGAAGCTTTCTTT

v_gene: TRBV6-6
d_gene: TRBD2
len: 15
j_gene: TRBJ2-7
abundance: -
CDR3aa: CASSRPGTSVGALYF
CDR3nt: TGTGCCAGCAGTAGACCCGGGACTAGCGTCGGGGCGCTGTACTTC

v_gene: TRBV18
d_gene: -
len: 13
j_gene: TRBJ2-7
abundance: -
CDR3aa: CASSPASAYEQYF
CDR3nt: TGTGCCAGCTCACCCGCTAGCGCCTACGAGCAGTACTTC

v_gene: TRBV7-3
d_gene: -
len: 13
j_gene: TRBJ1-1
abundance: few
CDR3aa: CASSSSPGTEAFF
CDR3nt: TGTGCCAGCAGCTCCAGTCCTGGGACTGAAGCTTTCTTT

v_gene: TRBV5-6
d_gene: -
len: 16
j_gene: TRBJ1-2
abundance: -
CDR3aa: CASSPLGTGKNYGYTF
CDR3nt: TGTGCCAGCAGCCCCCTGGGCACAGGGAAGAACTATGGCTACACCTTC

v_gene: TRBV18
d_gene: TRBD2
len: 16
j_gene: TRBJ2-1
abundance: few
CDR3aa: CASSLSGTSGNNEQFF
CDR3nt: TGTGCCAGCTCACTGTCCGGGACTAGCGGAAACAATGAGCAGTTCTTC

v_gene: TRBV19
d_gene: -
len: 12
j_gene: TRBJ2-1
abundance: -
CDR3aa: CASSMRYNEQFF
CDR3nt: TGTGCCAGTAGTATGCGGTACAATGAGCAGTTCTTC

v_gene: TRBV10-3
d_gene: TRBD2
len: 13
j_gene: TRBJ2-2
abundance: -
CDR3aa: CATKGLAGGELFF
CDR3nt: TGTGCCACCAAGGGACTAGCGGGAGGGGAGCTGTTTTTT

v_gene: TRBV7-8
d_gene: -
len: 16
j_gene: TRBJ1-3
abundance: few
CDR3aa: CASSFKQGLLGDTIYF
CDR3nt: TGTGCCAGCAGCTTCAAACAGGGCTTACTGGGGGACACCATATATTTT

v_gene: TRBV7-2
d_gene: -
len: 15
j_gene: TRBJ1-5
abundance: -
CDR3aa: CASSQHTGSGQPQHF
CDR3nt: TGTGCCAGCAGCCAGCACACAGGGTCGGGCCAGCCCCAGCATTTT

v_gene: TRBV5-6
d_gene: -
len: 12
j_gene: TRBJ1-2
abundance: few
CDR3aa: CASSLPGYGYTF
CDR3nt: TGTGCCAGCAGCTTGCCGGGCTATGGCTACACCTTC

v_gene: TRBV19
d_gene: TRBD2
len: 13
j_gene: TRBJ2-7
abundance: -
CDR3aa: CASTEAGVGEQYF
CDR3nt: TGTGCCAGTACTGAAGCGGGAGTAGGCGAGCAGTACTTC

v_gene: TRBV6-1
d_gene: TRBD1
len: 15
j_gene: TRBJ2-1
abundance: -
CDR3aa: CASGSGGGSYNEQFF
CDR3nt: TGTGCCAGCGGGTCAGGGGGTGGCTCCTACAATGAGCAGTTCTTC

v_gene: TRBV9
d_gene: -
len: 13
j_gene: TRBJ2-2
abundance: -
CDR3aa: CATSYGGTGELFF
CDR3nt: TGTGCCACGTCATACGGGGGCACCGGGGAGCTGTTTTTT

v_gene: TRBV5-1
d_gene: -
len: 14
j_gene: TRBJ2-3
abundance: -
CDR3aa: CASSLEVNTDTQYF
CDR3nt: TGCGCCAGCAGCTTGGAGGTCAACACAGATACGCAGTATTTT

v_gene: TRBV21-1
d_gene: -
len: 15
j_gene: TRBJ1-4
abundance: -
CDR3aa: CASSAQGATNEKLFF
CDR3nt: TGTGCCAGCAGCGCACAGGGGGCAACTAATGAAAAACTGTTTTTT

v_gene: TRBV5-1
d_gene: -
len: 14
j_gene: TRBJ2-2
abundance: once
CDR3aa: CASREDGNTGELFF
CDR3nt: TGCGCCAGCAGGGAGGACGGGAACACCGGGGAGCTGTTTTTT

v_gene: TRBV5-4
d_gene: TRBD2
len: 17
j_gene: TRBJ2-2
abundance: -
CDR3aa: CASSRRLGAGETGELFF
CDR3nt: TGTGCCAGCAGCCGACGACTTGGAGCGGGAGAAACCGGGGAGCTGTTTTTT

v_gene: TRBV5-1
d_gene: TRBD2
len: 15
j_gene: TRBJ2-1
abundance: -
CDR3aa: CASSDRGLAINEQFF
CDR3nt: TGCGCCAGCAGCGATAGGGGACTAGCAATCAATGAGCAGTTCTTC

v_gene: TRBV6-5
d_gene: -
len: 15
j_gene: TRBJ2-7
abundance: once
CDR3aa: CASLEVRLSSYEQYF
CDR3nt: TGTGCCAGCCTTGAGGTCCGCCTAAGCTCCTACGAGCAGTACTTC

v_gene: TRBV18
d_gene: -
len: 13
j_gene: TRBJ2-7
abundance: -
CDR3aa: CASSPRQDYEQYF
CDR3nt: TGTGCCAGCTCGCCGAGACAGGACTACGAGCAGTACTTC

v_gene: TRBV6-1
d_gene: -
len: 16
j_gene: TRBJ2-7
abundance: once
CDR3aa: CASSEALATSSYEQYF
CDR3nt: TGTGCCAGCAGTGAAGCGTTGGCAACTAGCTCCTACGAGCAGTACTTC

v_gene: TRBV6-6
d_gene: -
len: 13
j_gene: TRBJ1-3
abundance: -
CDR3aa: CASSPSVENTIYF
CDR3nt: TGTGCCAGCAGCCCATCCGTAGAAAACACCATATATTTT

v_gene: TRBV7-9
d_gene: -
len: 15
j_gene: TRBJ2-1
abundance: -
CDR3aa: CASSPTPGRDNEQFF
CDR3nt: TGTGCCAGCAGCCCTACCCCGGGGCGGGACAATGAGCAGTTCTTC

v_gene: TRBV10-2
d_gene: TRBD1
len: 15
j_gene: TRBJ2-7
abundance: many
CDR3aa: CASRQGAEGGYEQYF
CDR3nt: TGCGCCAGCAGACAGGGGGCCGAGGGAGGCTACGAGCAGTACTTC

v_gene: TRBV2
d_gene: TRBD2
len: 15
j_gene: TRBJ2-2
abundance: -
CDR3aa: CASEPLTSGVGELFF
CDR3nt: TGTGCCAGTGAGCCCCTGACTAGCGGAGTCGGGGAGCTGTTTTTT

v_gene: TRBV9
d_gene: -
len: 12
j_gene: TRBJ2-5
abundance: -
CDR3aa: CASSVDRGTQYF
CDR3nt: TGTGCCAGCAGCGTAGACCGGGGGACCCAGTACTTC

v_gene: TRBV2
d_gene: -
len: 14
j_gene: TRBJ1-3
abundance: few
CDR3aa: CASSDRVAGNTIYF
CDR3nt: TGTGCCAGCAGTGATCGGGTTGCTGGAAACACCATATATTTT

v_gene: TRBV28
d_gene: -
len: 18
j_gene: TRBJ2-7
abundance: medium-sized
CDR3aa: CASSPITYTGTIDYEQYF
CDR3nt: TGTGCCAGCAGCCCCATAACGTATACCGGGACGATAGACTACGAGCAGTACTTC

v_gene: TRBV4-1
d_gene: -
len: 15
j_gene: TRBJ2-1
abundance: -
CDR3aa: CASSQDRDLGNEQFF
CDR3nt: TGCGCCAGCAGCCAAGATAGGGATTTAGGAAATGAGCAGTTCTTC

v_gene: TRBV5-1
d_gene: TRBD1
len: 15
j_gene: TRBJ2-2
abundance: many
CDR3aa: CASSFGDRDTGELFF
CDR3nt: TGCGCCAGCAGCTTTGGGGACAGGGACACCGGGGAGCTGTTTTTT

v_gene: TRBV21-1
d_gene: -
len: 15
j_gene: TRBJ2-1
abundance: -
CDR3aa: CASSKGLAGYNEQFF
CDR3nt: TGTGCCAGCAGCAAGGGACTAGCGGGGTACAATGAGCAGTTCTTC

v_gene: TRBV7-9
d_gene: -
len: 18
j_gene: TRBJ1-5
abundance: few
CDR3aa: CASSLDGPGAGPNQPQHF
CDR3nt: TGTGCCAGCAGCTTAGATGGCCCGGGGGCAGGGCCTAATCAGCCCCAGCATTTT

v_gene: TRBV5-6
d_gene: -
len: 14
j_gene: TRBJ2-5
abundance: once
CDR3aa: CASSGTGSQETQYF
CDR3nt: TGTGCCAGCAGCGGTACAGGTTCTCAAGAGACCCAGTACTTC

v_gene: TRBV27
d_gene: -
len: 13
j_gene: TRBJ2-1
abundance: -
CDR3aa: CASSSGLGNEQFF
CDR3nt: TGTGCCAGCAGTTCGGGACTCGGCAATGAGCAGTTCTTC

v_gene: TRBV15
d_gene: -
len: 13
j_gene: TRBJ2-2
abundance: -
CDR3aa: CATRETNTGELFF
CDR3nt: TGTGCCACCCGAGAGACGAACACCGGGGAGCTGTTTTTT

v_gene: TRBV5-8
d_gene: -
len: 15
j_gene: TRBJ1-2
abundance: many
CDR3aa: CASSLGTAHNYGYTF
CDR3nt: TGTGCCAGCAGCTTGGGGACTGCTCATAACTATGGCTACACCTTC

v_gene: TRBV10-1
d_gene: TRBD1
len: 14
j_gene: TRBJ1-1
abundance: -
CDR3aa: CASRSDRGNTEAFF
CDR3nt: TGCGCCAGCAGATCGGACAGGGGGAACACTGAAGCTTTCTTT

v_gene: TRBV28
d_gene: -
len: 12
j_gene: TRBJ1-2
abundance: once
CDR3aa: CASMGLGYGYTF
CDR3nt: TGTGCCAGCATGGGACTGGGCTATGGCTACACCTTC

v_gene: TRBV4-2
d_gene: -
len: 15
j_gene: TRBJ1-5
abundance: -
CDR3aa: CASSQDGNSYQPQHF
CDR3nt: TGTGCCAGCAGCCAAGATGGTAATTCGTATCAGCCCCAGCATTTT

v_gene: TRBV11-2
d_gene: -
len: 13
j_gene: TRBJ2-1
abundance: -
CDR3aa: CASSRQGGNEQFF
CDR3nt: TGTGCCAGCAGCCGCCAGGGGGGGAATGAGCAGTTCTTC

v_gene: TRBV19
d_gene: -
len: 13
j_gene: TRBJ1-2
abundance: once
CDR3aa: CASGAREDYGYTF
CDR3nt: TGTGCCAGTGGGGCCAGGGAGGACTATGGCTACACCTTC

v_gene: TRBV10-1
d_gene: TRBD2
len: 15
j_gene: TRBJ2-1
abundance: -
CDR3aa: CASSERTSGLNEQFF
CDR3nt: TGCGCCAGCAGTGAGAGGACTAGCGGCCTCAACGAGCAGTTCTTC

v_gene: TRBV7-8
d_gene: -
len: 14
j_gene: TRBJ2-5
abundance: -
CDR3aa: CASSLWERSETQYF
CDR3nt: TGTGCCAGCAGCTTATGGGAGCGGAGCGAGACCCAGTACTTC

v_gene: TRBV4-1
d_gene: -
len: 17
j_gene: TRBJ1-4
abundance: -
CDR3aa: CASSQDRRGAFNEKLFF
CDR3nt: TGCGCCAGCAGCCAAGATCGGAGGGGAGCATTTAATGAAAAACTGTTTTTT

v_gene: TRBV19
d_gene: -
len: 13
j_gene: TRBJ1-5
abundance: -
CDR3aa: CASSIRGQQPQHF
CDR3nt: TGTGCCAGTAGTATCAGGGGCCAGCAGCCCCAGCATTTT

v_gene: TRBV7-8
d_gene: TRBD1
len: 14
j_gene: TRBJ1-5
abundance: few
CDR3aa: CASSFAGGGQPQHF
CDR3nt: TGTGCCAGCAGCTTTGCAGGGGGAGGTCAGCCCCAGCATTTT